This T cell receptor (beta chain) is drawn from a study of tumor and adjacent non-tumor tissue in lung cancer listed by TCRdb under 2018. Context from the whole study: Of the cohort, eleven to twelve patients had adenocarcinoma, 2 had squamous cell carcinoma and 1 had small cell lung cancer. The study compared bulk TCRbeta repertoires between lung tumor tissue and matched distant non-tumor lung tissue from more than twelve lung cancer patients. Sequencing generated a total of more than 95 million productive TCRbeta reads, averaging approximately 4 million reads per sample. TCRbeta CDR3 sequencing was performed on 30 to 35 paired specimens, with one tumor sample and one normal lung sample collected per patient. Among the approximately 15 patients, ages ranged from roughly 30 to 85 years, some ten were men and 5 were women, and disease was TNM stage I to III. What the authors observed across the whole study: Peripheral blood was not sequenced, so blood TCRbeta repertoires were not examined in the lung cancer patients of the study. Significantly higher TCR diversity (inverse Simpson) was observed in tumor tissue than in normal lung tissue (approximately 400 vs 170, P = 0.0075, Mann-Whitney U test). With only roughly 15 patients in the cohort, the authors noted that larger samples and more detailed clinical data are needed. The sequencing platform is not named in the methods, and unique molecular identifiers are not mentioned. A significantly larger cumulative share of the repertoire was made up by the top 100 clones in normal lung than in tumor tissue. Younger patients had significantly higher TCR diversity, and higher tumor TCR diversity was associated with shorter overall and disease-free survival.

RNA was isolated from bulk, unsorted tissue, and RNA quality was assessed with a NanoDrop ND-1000 and an Agilent 2100. All donors had newly diagnosed lung cancer, had not received prior chemotherapy, and were admitted for thoracic surgery in China between August and November 2014. Patients with previous radiotherapy or chemotherapy, or with another concurrent cancer, were excluded from the study. Pieces of surgical tissue measuring about 1-2 cm3 were kept in RNAlater solution and stored at -80 degrees C until use. From its cysteine to its phenylalanine, the CDR3 spans 12 amino acids. Solely the CDR3 DNA is kept, with 36 bases framed from the first base. CDR1 and CDR2 (SGHAT, FQNNGV) derive from the germline V gene. The library was made by multiplex PCR. TCRdb shows the sequencer as Illumina HiSeq 2500. TCRbeta libraries were constructed through three rounds of nested PCR with primers (Table S4) according to protocols modified from ARM-PCR. Before sequencing, PCR products of 200-500 bp were cut from the gel and purified using the QIAquick gel extraction kit. The authors' analysis ran thus. Trimmomatic was used to clean the reads, FLASH was used to merge the reads into complete CDR3 sequences, and MiTCR was used to assign the reads to V(D)J germline segments. Clonal diversity was computed as the inverse Simpson's index with VDJtools. A read counted as productive if the sequence was in-frame and lacked a premature stop codon. TCRdb reanalyzed the raw reads on its own, using fastp at Q25 for trimming and MiXCR for clone calling, and kept in-frame beta chains. Rows are unified per CDR3 protein, each entry keeping the most common DNA and genes. The V and J calls and clone size come from TCRdb's table, not from the authors' own analysis. The sample data list over 85,000 distinct CDR3 sequences, and 75% to 90% of these were observed just once. Of the sample, 20% to 25% falls within the top ten clones.

As regards this clonotype: What antigen it recognizes has not been identified. One end of the junction is discordant with germline, which a read error may explain.

The sample taken for sequencing was lung tumor tissue. The rearrangement combines TRBV11-2 with TRBJ1-2; possibly the D gene is TRBD1, per 5 matching bases. The clonotype was recovered from an older man with non-small cell lung cancer. The DNA reads TGTGACAGCAGCTTAGTGGGGGGGGGCTACACCTTC. This sequence encodes CDSSLVGGGYTF. This CDR3, with the reference TRBV11-2 and TRBJ1-2 proteins standing in past its ends, gives the full variable domain EAGVAQSPRYKIIEKRQSVAFWCNPISGHATLYWYQQILGQGPKLLIQFQNNGVVDDSQLPKDRFSAERLKGVDSTLKIQPAKLEDSAVYLCDSSLVGGGYTFGSGTRLTVV.